The clone carrying this TCR beta chain has more than one count but fewer than ten. The sample is drawn from a study of naive and memory T cell subsets. Two oligonucleotides, mixed equimolar, formed the beta constant-region primer covering TRBC1 and TRBC2. Each CDR3 protein is one row after TCRdb ran MiXCR on the UMI-ligation and nested PCR reads. The sample has 19,000 or so distinct CDR3 sequences; approximately 11% are singletons. This CDR3 is built from 15 residues. CDR1 is LGHNA, CDR2 YNFKEQ, per germline. V shed 4 bases and J 7 bases; nucleotides not matched to a gene: 5. The chain recombines TRBV4-2 with TRBJ2-1; TRBD2 aligns across 12 bases. The specimen sequenced was central memory CD8+ T cells from blood. The origin of this receptor is a human donor in good health. The CDR3 coding sequence is TGTGCCAGCAGCCTCCGGACTAGCGGGATAAATGAGCAGTTCTTC. Translating gives CASSLRTSGINEQFF.